This T cell receptor (beta chain) is drawn from a study of CD8 T cells in Susac syndrome. Random hexamers served to reverse transcribe roughly 0.45 to 1 ug RNA. TCRdb re-called the immunoSEQ multiplex PCR reads with MiXCR, one entry per CDR3 protein. The profile shows about 250,000 distinct CDR3 sequences, approximately 92% of them singletons. This clonotype was detected once. Negative isolation yielded CD8+ and CD4+ T cells; FACS enriched TEMRA cells. From germline, CDR1 is MDHEN and CDR2 SYDVKM. This CDR3 spans 14 amino acids. The V and J ends lost 6 bases and 4 bases, in that order; junction bases with no gene match: 5.

The receptor's source is a human donor with multiple sclerosis. Sequenced input: CD4+ T cells from PBMCs. The chain employs TRBV28 and TRBJ2-2; 7 bases agree with TRBD1. CDR3 residues: CASRIQGITGELFF. CDR3 coding DNA: TGTGCCAGCAGAATACAGGGGATCACCGGGGAGCTGTTTTTT.